This passage covers 2 T cell receptor beta chains from one sample sequenced in a study of shared clonotypes between healthy human individuals. This table comes from immunoSEQ multiplex PCR, and its TCRdb copy is limited to in-frame clones, with some not included. The profile shows some 1,600,000 clones, under 99% of them singletons. The sequenced sample was naive CD4+ T cells sorted from blood. Stated subset: CD45RA+ positively selected. Receptors originate from a man aged 25 to 45 in good health.

The chain couples TRBV5-1 to TRBJ2-3; TRBD1 or TRBD2 may be the D gene (5 bases each). The CDR3 consists of 14 residues. The ends were cut back, 7 bases at V and 2 bases at J, with 14 bases in the middle. CDR1 is SGHRS, CDR2 YFSETQ, per germline. The CDR3 loop is CASQAGTTTDTQYF. As DNA, the CDR3 is TGCGCCAGCCAGGCCGGGACCACCACAGATACGCAGTATTTT.

The rearrangement joins TRBV7-2 to TRBJ2-5; 7 nucleotides align to TRBD2. This CDR3 is built from 17 residues. The V gene end was trimmed by 1 base and the J gene end by 7 bases; junction bases not matched to a gene: 15. Looked up from germline, CDR1 is SGHTA and CDR2 is FQGNSA. CDR3 residues: CASSLVSSGTPRGTQYF. For the CDR3, the DNA is TGTGCCAGCAGCTTAGTGTCCAGCGGGACGCCCCGCGGGACCCAGTACTTC.